The 8 T cell receptor beta chains reported below all come from one sample, sequenced in a study of PD-L1 blockade in urothelial cancer (dated by TCRdb to 2016 to 2017). The library was made by the immunoSEQ multiplex PCR assay. TCRdb took this table from immuneACCESS and kept in-frame rearrangements with V and J called. Such tables lack part of the clones; where checked against another copy, unresolved V genes explain under half of the gap, and the rest is unexplained. The sample table records approximately 100,000 clones; around 93% of these occur just once. The ten largest clones add up to just over 0.9% of the sample. The sample consisted of PBMCs, taken around atezolizumab (anti-PD-L1) treatment. Receptors were obtained from a woman older than 75 with urothelial cancer.

The V call is TRBV27, the J call TRBJ2-2; TRBD2 is a possible D gene (5 bases). The V and J ends lost 1 base and 5 bases respectively, with 8 bases between them. The germline CDR1 and CDR2 sequences are MNHEY and SMNVEV (reference sequence). The CDR3 extends over 14 amino acids. As DNA, the CDR3 is TGTGCCAGCAGTTTATGGACGGGAACCGGGGAGCTGTTTTTT. Residues: CASSLWTGTGELFF.

This sequence joins TRBV2 and TRBJ1-2; no firm D call. V lost 5 bases, J lost 8 bases, and 15 bases lay in between. CDR3 length: 13 amino acids. Per the germline V gene, CDR1 is SNHLY and CDR2 is FYNNEI. CDR3 bases: TGTGCCAGCAGTCTTAGTAGTGGAGGGGGCTACACCTTC. The encoded protein is CASSLSSGGGYTF.

This chain connects TRBV27 to TRBJ1-3; TRBD1 matches at 7 bases. This CDR3 is built from 13 residues. Germline assignment: CDR1 MNHEY and CDR2 SMNVEV (reference sequence). V was clipped by 3 bases and J by 8 bases; unmatched bases: 4. For the CDR3, the DNA is TGTGCCAGCAGTTTGAACAGGGGAGACACCATATATTTT. It specifies CASSLNRGDTIYF.

V is TRBV6-6 and J is TRBJ2-3, with TRBD1 identical over 9 bases. The ends lost 2 bases at V and 6 bases at J; junction bases unmatched: 9. Per the germline V gene, CDR1 is MNHNY and CDR2 is SVGAGI (reference sequence). The CDR3 is 16 amino acids. As DNA, the CDR3 is TGTGCCAGCAGTTACGCCCCTACAGGGGGCTGGGATACGCAGTATTTT. It encodes CASSYAPTGGWDTQYF.

The chain employs TRBV7-9 and TRBJ2-1; 12 bases align to TRBD2. V lost 6 bases to trimming and J lost 5 bases; unmatched junction nucleotides: 14. This CDR3 has 18 amino acids. CDR1 and CDR2 from the germline V gene are SEHNR and FQNEAQ (reference sequence). The CDR3 bases are TGTGCCAGCAGACTTAAGGGTTGGAGGACTAGCGGGGACAATGAGCAGTTCTTC. Protein product: CASRLKGWRTSGDNEQFF.

The J gene is TRBJ2-7, the V gene TRBV28; D is perhaps TRBD2 (5 bases). This CDR3 spans 16 amino acids. Per the germline V gene, CDR1 is MDHEN and CDR2 is SYDVKM. V shed 8 bases and J shed 4 bases, with 24 bases lying between them. In DNA form, the CDR3 reads TGTGCCAGCTCACTGGGATCGCCTGGACTCAATTACGAGCAGTACTTC. This gives the protein CASSLGSPGLNYEQYF.

The chain joins TRBV10-3 to TRBJ1-1; 9 bases map to TRBD1. CDR3 size: 18 residues. V gave up 10 bases and J gave up 4 bases; unmatched junction bases: 22. Germline CDR1 is ENHRY and CDR2 is SYGVKD. The CDR3 loop is CATETPNRGLSGSTEAFF. For the CDR3, the DNA is TGTGCCACCGAAACTCCAAACAGGGGGCTGTCCGGGAGCACTGAAGCTTTCTTT.

V is TRBV19 and J is TRBJ2-3; D remains ambiguous. The CDR3 has 11 amino acids. CDR1 and CDR2 from the germline V gene are LNHDA and SQIVND (reference sequence). V was cut by 6 bases and J by 7 bases, with 8 bases left in between. CDR3 nucleotide sequence: TGTGCCAGTAGCTTACAGTATACGCAGTATTTT. Residues: CASSLQYTQYF. The whole variable domain, filled in from reference TRBV19 and TRBJ2-3, reads DGGITQSPKYLFRKEGQNVTLSCEQNLNHDAMYWYRQDPGQGLRLIYYSQIVNDFQKGDIAEGYSVSREKKESFPLTVTSAQKNPTAFYLCASSLQYTQYFGPGTRLTVL.